The clone carrying this T cell receptor beta chain showed up just a few times. As yet, its antigen is unknown. Unique molecular identifiers were present on cDNA, and template switching added a universal primer site. From the 5' RACE reads, TCRdb called clonotypes with MiXCR, one entry per CDR3 protein. The data contain around 480,000 distinct CDR3 sequences, approximately 15% of them singletons. V shed 1 base, J shed 0 bases, and the junction held 6 bases outside the gene matches. The germline V gene has CDR1 SGHAT and CDR2 FQNNGV. The CDR3 totals 18 residues. This sample was included in a study of identical twins. Study outcomes and limitations: Among beta out-of-frame sequences, excess sharing between twins appeared weaker.

The data also belong to a second study, concerning yellow fever vaccine responses in identical twins. From that report: A vaccine T cell response that seemed partly convergent and partly personalized was reported in twins.

Input material: CD4+ T cells sorted from blood. This sequence originates from a woman younger than 30 in good health. The chain recombines TRBV11-2 with TRBJ2-5, with TRBD2 matching over 12 bases. The CDR3, as DNA: TGTGCCAGCAGCTTAGGACTAGCGGGGGCTACGTACCAAGAGACCCAGTACTTC. Protein sequence: CASSLGLAGATYQETQYF.